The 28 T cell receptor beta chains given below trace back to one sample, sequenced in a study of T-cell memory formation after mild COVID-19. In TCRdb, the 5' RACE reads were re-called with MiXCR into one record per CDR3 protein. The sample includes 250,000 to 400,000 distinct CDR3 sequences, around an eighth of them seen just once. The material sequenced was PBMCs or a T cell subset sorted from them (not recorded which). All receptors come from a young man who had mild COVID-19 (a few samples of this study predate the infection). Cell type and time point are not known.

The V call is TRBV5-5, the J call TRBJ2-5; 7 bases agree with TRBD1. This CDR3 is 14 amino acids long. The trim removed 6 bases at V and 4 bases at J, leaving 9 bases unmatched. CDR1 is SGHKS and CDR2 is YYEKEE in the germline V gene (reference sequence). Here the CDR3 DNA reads TGTGCCAGCACCCCACCGGACAGGCCAGAGACCCAGTACTTC. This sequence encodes CASTPPDRPETQYF.

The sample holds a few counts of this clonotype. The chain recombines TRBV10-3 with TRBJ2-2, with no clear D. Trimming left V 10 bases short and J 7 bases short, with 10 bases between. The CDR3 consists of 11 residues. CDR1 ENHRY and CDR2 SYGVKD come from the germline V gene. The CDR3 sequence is CATRVSGELFF. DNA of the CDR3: TGTGCCACCCGGGTTAGCGGGGAGCTGTTTTTT.

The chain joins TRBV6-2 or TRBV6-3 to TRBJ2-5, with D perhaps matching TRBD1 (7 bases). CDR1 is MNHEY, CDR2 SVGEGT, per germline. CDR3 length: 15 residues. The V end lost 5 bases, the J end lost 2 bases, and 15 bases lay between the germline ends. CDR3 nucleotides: TGTGCCAGCAGTGGCGGGACAGCGTTGCAAGAGACCCAGTACTTC. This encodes CASSGGTALQETQYF.

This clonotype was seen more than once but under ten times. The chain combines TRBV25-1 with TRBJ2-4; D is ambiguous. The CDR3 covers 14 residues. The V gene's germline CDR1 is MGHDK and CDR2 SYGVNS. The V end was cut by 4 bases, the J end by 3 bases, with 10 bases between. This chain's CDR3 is CASSVVGSKNIQYF. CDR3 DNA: TGTGCCAGCAGTGTAGTCGGCAGCAAAAACATTCAGTACTTC.

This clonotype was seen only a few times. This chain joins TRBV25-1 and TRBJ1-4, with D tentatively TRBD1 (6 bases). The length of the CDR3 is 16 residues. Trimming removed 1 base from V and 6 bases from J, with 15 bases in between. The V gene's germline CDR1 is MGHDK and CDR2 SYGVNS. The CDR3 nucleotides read TGTGCCAGCAGTGAATGGCGAGGGGGGGAATATGAAAAACTGTTTTTT. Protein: CASSEWRGGEYEKLFF.

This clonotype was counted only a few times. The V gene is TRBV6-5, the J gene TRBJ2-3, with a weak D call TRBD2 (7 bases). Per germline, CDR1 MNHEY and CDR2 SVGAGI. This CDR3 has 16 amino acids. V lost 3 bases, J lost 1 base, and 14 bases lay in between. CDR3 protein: CASSYGGGGGTDTQYF. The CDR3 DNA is TGTGCCAGCAGTTATGGTGGCGGGGGCGGCACAGATACGCAGTATTTT.

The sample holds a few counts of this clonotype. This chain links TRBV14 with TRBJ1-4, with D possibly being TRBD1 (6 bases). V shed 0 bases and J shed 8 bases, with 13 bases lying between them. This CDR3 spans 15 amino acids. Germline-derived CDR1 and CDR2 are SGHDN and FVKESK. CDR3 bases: TGTGCCAGCAGCCAAGAGCCGGGGGCGGGCGAAAAACTGTTTTTT. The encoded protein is CASSQEPGAGEKLFF.

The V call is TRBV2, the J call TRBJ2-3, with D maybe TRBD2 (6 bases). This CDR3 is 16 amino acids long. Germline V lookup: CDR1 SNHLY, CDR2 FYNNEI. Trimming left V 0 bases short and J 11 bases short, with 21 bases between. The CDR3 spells CASSEAGLRVRGEQYF. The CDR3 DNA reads TGTGCCAGCAGTGAAGCTGGGTTAAGGGTGCGGGGCGAGCAGTATTTT.

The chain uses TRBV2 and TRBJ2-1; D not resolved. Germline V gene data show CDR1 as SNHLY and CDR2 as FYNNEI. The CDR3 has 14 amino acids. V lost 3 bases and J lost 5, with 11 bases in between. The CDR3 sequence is CASSDSVGNNEQFF. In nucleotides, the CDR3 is TGTGCCAGCAGTGATTCGGTAGGGAACAATGAGCAGTTCTTC.

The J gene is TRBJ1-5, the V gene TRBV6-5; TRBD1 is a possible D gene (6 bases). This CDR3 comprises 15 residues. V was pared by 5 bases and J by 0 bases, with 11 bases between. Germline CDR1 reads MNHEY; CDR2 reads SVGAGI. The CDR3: CASSTTGYSNQPQHF. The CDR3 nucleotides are TGTGCCAGCAGTACGACAGGCTATAGCAATCAGCCCCAGCATTTT.

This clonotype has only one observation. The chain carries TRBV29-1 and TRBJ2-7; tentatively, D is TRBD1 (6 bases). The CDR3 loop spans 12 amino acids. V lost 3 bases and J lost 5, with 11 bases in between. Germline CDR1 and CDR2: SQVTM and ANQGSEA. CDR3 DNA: TGCAGCGTTGAGACAGGACCCGACGAGCAGTACTTC. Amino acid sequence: CSVETGPDEQYF.

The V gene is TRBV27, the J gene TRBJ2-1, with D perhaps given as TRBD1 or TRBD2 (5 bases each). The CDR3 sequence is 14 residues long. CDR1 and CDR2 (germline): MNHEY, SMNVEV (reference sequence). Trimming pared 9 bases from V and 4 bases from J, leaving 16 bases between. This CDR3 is CASCREGAYNEQFF. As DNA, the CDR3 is TGTGCCAGTTGCCGGGAAGGGGCTTACAATGAGCAGTTCTTC.

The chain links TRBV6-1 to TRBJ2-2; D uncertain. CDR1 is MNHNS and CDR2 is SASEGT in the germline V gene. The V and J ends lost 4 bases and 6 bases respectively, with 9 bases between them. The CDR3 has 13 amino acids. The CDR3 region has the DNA TGTGCCAGCAGTGGGCAGGCATCCGGGGAGCTGTTTTTT. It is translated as CASSGQASGELFF.

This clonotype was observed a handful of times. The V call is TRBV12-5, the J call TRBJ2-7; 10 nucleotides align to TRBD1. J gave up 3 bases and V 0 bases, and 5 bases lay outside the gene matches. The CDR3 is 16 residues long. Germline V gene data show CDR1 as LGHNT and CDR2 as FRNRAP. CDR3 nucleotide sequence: TGTGCTAGTGGTTTGGTACAGGGACAGGGGATCTACGAGCAGTACTTC. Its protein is CASGLVQGQGIYEQYF.

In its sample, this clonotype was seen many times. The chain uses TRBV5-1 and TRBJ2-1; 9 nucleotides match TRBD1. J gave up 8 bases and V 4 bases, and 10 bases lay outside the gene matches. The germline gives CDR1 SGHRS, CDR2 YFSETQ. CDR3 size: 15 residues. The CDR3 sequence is CASSLLGDRDHEQFF. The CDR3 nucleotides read TGCGCCAGCAGCCTCCTCGGGGACAGGGATCATGAGCAGTTCTTC. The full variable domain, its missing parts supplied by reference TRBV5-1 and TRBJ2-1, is KAGVTQTPRYLIKTRGQQVTLSCSPISGHRSVSWYQQTPGQGLQFLFEYFSETQRNKGNFPGRFSGRQFSNSRSEMNVSTLELGDSALYLCASSLLGDRDHEQFFGPGTRLTVL.

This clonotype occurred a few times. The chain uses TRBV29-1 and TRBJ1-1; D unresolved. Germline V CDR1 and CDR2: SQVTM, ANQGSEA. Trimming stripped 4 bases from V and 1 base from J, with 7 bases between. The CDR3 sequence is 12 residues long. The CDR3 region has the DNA TGCAGCGTTGGCGCGGGGAACACTGAAGCTTTCTTT. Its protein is CSVGAGNTEAFF.

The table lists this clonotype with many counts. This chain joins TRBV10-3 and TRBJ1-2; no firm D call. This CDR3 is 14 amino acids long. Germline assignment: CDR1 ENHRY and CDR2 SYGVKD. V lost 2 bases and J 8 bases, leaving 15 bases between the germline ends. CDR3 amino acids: CAISETVHERGYTF. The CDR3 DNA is TGTGCCATCAGTGAGACGGTCCATGAAAGGGGCTACACCTTC.

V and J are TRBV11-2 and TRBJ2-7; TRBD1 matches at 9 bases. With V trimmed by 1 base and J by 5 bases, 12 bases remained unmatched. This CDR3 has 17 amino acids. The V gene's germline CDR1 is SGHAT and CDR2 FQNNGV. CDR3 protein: CASSLGPSGTGLHEQYF. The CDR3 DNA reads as TGTGCCAGCAGCTTAGGCCCCTCCGGGACAGGGCTCCACGAGCAGTACTTC. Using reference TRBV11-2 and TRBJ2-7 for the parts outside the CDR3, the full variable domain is EAGVAQSPRYKIIEKRQSVAFWCNPISGHATLYWYQQILGQGPKLLIQFQNNGVVDDSQLPKDRFSAERLKGVDSTLKIQPAKLEDSAVYLCASSLGPSGTGLHEQYFGPGTRLTVT.

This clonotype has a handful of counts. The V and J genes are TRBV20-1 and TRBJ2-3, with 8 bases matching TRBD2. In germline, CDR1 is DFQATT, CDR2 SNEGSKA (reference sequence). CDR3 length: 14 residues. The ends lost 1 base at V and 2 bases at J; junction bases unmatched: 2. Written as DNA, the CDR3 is TGCAGTGCTAGAGCCGGGGGGGTCACAGATACGCAGTATTTT. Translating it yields CSARAGGVTDTQYF.

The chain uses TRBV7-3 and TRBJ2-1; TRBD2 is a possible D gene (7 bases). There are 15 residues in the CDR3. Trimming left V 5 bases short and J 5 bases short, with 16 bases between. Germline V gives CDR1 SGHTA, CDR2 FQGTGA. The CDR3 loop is CASSPLAGANNEQFF. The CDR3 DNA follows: TGTGCCAGCAGCCCCCTGGCGGGGGCCAACAATGAGCAGTTCTTC.

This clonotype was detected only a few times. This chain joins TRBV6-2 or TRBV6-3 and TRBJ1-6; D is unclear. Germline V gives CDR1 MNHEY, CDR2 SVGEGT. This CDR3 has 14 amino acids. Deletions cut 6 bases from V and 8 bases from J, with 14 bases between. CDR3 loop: CASSGPKSDSPLHF. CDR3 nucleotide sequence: TGTGCCAGCAGCGGCCCGAAAAGCGATTCACCCCTCCACTTT.

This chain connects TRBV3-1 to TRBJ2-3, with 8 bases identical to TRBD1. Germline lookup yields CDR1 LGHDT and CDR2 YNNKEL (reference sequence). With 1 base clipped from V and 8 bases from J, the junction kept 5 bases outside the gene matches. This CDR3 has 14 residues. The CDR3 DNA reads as TGTGCCAGCAGCCAAGGCAGGGGGCTTTTTACGCAGTATTTT. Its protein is CASSQGRGLFTQYF.

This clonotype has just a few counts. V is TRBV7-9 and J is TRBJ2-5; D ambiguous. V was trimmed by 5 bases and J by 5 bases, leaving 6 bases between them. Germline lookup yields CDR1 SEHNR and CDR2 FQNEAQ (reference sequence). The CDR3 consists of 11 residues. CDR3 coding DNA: TGTGCCAGCAGCCATCACGAGACCCAGTACTTC. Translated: CASSHHETQYF. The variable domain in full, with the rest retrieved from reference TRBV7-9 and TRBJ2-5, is DTGVSQNPRHKITKRGQNVTFRCDPISEHNRLYWYRQTLGQGPEFLTYFQNEAQLEKSRLLSDRFSAERPKGSFSTLEIQRTEQGDSAMYLCASSHHETQYFGPGTRLLVL.

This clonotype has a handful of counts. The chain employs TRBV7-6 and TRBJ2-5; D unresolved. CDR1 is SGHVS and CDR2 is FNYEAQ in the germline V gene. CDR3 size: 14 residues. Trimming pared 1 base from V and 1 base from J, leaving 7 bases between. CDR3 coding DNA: TGTGCCAGCAGCTTAGTGTGGGGCCAAGAGACCCAGTACTTC. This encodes CASSLVWGQETQYF. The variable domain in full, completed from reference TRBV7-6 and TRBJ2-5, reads GAGVSQSPRYKVTKRGQDVALRCDPISGHVSLYWYRQALGQGPEFLTYFNYEAQQDKSGLPNDRFSAERPEGSISTLTIQRTEQRDSAMYRCASSLVWGQETQYFGPGTRLLVL.

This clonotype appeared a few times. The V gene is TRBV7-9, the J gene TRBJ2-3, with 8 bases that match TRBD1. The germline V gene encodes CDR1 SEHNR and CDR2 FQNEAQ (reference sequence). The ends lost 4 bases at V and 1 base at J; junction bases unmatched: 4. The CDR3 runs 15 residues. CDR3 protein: CASSWDRSRTDTQYF. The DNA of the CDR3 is TGTGCCAGCAGCTGGGACAGGTCTCGCACAGATACGCAGTATTTT.

The CDR3 sequence: CASSLSGTYEQYF. The CDR3 coding sequence is TGTGCCAGCAGCCTTAGCGGGACCTACGAGCAGTACTTC. The genes are TRBV7-9 and TRBJ2-7; TRBD2 matches at 8 bases. From germline, CDR1 is SEHNR and CDR2 FQNEAQ (reference sequence). The CDR3 is made up of 13 amino acids. The V gene end was trimmed by 5 bases and the J gene end by 2 bases; junction bases not matched to a gene: 2.

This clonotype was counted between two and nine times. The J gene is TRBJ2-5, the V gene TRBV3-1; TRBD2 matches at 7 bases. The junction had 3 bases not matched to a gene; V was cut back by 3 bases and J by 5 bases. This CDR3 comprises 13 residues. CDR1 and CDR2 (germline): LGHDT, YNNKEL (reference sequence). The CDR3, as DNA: TGTGCCAGCAGCCAGAATAGCGGGGAGACCCAGTACTTC. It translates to CASSQNSGETQYF.

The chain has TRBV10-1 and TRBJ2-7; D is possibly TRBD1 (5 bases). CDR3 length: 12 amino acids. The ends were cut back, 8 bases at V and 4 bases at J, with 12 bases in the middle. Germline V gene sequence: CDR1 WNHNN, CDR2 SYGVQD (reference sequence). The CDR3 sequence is CASPRQQYEQYV. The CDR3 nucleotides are TGCGCCAGCCCAAGACAGCAATACGAGCAGTACGTC.